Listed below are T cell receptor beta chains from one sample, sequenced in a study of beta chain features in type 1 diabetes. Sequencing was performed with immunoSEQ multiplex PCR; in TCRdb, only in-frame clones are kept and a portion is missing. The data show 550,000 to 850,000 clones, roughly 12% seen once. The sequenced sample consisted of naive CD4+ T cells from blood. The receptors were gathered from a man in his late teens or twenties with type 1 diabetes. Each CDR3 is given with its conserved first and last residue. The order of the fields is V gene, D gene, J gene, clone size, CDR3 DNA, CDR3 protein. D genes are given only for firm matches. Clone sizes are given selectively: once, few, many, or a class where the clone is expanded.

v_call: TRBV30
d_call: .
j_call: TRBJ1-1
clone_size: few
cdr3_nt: TGTGCCTGGAGTGACCGACAGGCCGGAAACACTGAAGCTTTCTTT
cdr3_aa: CAWSDRQAGNTEAFF

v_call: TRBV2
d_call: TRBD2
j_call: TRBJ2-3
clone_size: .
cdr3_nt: TGTGCCAGCAGTGTAATGTCTAGCGGGGGTACAGATACGCAGTATTTT
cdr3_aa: CASSVMSSGGTDTQYF

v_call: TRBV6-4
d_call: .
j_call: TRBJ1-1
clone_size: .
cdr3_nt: TGTGCCAGCAGTGGGGATCGGACGGATAACACTGAAGCTTTCTTT
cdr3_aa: CASSGDRTDNTEAFF

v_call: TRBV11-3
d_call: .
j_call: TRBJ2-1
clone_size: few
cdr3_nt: TGTGCCAGCACCCTCAGGGGCGGTTTGAATGAGCAGTTCTTC
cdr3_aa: CASTLRGGLNEQFF

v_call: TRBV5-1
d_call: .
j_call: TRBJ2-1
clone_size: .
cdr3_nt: TGCGCCAGCAGCTTCGGGTTCGCTTACAATGAGCAGTTCTTC
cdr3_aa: CASSFGFAYNEQFF

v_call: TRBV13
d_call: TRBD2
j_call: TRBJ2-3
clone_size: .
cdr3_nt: TGTGCCAGCAGCTTAGTAGCTTTCAGCGGGGGGAGCACAGATACGCAGTATTTT
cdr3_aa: CASSLVAFSGGSTDTQYF

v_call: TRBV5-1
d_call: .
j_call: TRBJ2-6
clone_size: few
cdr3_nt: TGCGCCAGCAGCTTGGACCCAAGCTCTGGGGCCAACGTCCTGACTTTC
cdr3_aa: CASSLDPSSGANVLTF

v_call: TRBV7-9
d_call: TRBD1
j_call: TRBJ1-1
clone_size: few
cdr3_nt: TGTGCCAGCAGCGCCAGACAGGGGTTGAACACTGAAGCTTTCTTT
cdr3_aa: CASSARQGLNTEAFF

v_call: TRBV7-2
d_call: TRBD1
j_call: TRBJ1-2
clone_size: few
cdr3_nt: TGTGCCAGCAGCTTCACCGGGACAGGGGAAGCGGGCTACACCTTC
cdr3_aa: CASSFTGTGEAGYTF

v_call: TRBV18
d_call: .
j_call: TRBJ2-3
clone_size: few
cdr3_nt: TGTGCCAGCTCACCACGAGTAGAGGGAGATACGCAGTATTTT
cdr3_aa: CASSPRVEGDTQYF

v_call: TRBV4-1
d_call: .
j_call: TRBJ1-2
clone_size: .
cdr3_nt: TGCGCCAGCAGCCGCATGGGAGTCGGTTCGGGTACTACTGGCTACACCTTC
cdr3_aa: CASSRMGVGSGTTGYTF

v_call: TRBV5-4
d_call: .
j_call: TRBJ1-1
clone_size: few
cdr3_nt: TGTGCCAGCAGCTTGAGAGGGGGCACTGAAGCTTTCTTT
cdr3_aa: CASSLRGGTEAFF

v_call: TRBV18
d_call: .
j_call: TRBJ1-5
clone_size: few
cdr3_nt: TGTGCCAGCTCACCAAGTGAGAGCAATCAGCCCCAGCATTTT
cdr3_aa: CASSPSESNQPQHF

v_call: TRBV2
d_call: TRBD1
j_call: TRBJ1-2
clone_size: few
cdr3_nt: TGTGCCAGCGATGGACAGGGGATTAACTATGGCTACACCTTC
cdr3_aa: CASDGQGINYGYTF

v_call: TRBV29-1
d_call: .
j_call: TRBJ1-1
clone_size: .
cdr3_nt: TGCAGCGTAACTAGTGCTGAAGCTTTCTTT
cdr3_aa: CSVTSAEAFF

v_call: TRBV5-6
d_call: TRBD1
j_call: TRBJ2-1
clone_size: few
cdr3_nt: TGTGCCACCCGGACAGGGTCCGGGAATGAGCAGTTCTTC
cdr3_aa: CATRTGSGNEQFF

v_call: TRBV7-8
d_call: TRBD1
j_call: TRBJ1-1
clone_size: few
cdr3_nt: TGTGCCAGCAGCTTAGAGGGACAGGGAATTGGGAAGGCTTTCTTT
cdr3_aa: CASSLEGQGIGKAFF

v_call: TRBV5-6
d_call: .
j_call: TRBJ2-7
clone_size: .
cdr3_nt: TGTGCCAGCAGCTTGACCGGGACATCCACCTACGAGCAGTACTTC
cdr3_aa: CASSLTGTSTYEQYF

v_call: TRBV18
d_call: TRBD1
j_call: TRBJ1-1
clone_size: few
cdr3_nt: TGTGCCAGCTCACCTGACAGGGGAGGGACTGAAGCTTTCTTT
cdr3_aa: CASSPDRGGTEAFF

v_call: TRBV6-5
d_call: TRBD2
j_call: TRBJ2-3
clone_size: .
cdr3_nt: TGTGCCAGCGGAATAGCGGGGTCAGATACGCAGTATTTT
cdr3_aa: CASGIAGSDTQYF

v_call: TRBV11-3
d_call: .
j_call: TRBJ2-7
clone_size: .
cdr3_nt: TGTGCCAGCAGCTTAATACAGGGCTACGAGCAGTACTTC
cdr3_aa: CASSLIQGYEQYF

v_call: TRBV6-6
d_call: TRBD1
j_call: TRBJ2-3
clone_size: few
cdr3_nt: TGTGCCAGCAGTTCCACCGGGACAGGGTCCTTGGATACGCAGTATTTT
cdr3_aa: CASSSTGTGSLDTQYF

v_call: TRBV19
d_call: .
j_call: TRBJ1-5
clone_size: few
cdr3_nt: TGTGCCAGTAGTTCGGACAGCCCAGCCACCAATCAGCCCCAGCATTTT
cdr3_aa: CASSSDSPATNQPQHF

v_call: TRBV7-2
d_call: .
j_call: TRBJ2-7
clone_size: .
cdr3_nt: TGTGCCAGCAGCTTGGGGCCGGGGCTTTCCTACGAGCAGTACTTC
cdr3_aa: CASSLGPGLSYEQYF

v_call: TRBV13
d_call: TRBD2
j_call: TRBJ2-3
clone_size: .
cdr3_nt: TGTGCCAGCAGCCGTAGACTAGCGGGGGCCACAGATACGCAGTATTTT
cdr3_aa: CASSRRLAGATDTQYF

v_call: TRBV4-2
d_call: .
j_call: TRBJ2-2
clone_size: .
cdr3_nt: TGTGCCAGCAGCCAAGAGGTGGCAGGAGCACCCGGGGAGCTGTTTTTT
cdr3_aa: CASSQEVAGAPGELFF

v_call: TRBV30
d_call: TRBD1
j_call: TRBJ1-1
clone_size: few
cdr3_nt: TGTGCCTGGACCTGGACAGGGGCGAGGCCTGAAGCTTTCTTT
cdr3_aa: CAWTWTGARPEAFF

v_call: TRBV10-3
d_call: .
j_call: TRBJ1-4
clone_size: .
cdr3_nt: TGTGCCATCAGGGACTCAGACGCAACTAATGAAAAACTGTTTTTT
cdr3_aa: CAIRDSDATNEKLFF

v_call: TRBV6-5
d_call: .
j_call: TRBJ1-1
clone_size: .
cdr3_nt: TGTGCCAGCAGTTACCAGGGCAGGGACACTGAAGCTTTCTTT
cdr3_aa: CASSYQGRDTEAFF

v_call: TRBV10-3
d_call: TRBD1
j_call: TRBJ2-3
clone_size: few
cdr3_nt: TGTGCCATCAGGCCGGGACAGGGGGGCACAGATACGCAGTATTTT
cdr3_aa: CAIRPGQGGTDTQYF

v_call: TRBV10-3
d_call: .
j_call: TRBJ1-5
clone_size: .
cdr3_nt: TGTGCCATCAGTGTGGGCGGGGACAATCAGCCCCAGCATTTT
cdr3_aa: CAISVGGDNQPQHF

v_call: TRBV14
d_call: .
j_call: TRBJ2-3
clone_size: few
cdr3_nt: TGTGCCAGTCAGCCGGGGGGCGGAGATACGCAGTATTTT
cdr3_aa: CASQPGGGDTQYF

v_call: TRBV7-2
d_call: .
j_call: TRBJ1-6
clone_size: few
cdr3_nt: TGTGCCAGCAGCGTTGAAGTGGTTTGGTCCTATAATTCACCCCTCCACTTT
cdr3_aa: CASSVEVVWSYNSPLHF

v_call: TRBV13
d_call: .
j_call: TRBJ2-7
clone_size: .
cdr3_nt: TGTGCCAGCAGCGCCAAAATCGGGGGGCTAAACGAGCAGTACTTC
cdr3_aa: CASSAKIGGLNEQYF

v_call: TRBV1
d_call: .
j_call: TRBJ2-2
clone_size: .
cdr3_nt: TGCGCCTTAGGTCCCACTAACACCGGGGAGCTGTTTTTT
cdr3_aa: CALGPTNTGELFF

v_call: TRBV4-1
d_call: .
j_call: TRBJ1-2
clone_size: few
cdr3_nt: TGCGCCAGCAGCCAAGAGCCTGGACAGTTCTATGGCTACACCTTC
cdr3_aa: CASSQEPGQFYGYTF

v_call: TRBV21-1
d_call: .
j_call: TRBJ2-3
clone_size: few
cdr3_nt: TGTGCCAGCAAAAGGGAGCCAGATACGCAGTATTTT
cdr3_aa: CASKREPDTQYF

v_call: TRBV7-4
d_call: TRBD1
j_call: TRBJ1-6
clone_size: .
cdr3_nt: TGTGCCAGCAGCTTCAACCAAAGGAAAATTGACAGGGATAATTCACCCCTCCACTTT
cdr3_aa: CASSFNQRKIDRDNSPLHF

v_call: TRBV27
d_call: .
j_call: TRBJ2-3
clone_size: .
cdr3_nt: TGTGCCAGCAAAATGGGGGAAAATACGCAGTATTTT
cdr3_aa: CASKMGENTQYF

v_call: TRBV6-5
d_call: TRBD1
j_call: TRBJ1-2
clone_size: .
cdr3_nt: TGTGCCAGCGGGACAGCCTCGGGCTACACCTTC
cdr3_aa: CASGTASGYTF

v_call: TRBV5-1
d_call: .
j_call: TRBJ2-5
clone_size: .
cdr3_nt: TGCGCCAGCAGCTGGATCAGGGATGAGACCCAGTACTTC
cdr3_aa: CASSWIRDETQYF

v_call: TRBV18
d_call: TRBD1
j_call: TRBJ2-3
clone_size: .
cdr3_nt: TGTGCCAGCTCCGTCACAGGGGACCGCACAGATACGCAGTATTTT
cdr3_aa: CASSVTGDRTDTQYF

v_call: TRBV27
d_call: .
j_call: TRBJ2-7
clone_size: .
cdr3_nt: TGTGCCAGTACTTGGGGCTACGAGCAGTACTTC
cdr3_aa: CASTWGYEQYF

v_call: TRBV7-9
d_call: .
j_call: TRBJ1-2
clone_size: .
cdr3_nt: TGTGCCAGCACGACCCTAGACAGGTCTGGCTACACCTTC
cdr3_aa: CASTTLDRSGYTF

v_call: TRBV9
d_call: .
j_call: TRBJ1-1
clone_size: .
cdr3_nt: TGTGCCAGCAGCGTAAGCAGGGTCGTAAATACTGAAGCTTTCTTT
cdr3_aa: CASSVSRVVNTEAFF

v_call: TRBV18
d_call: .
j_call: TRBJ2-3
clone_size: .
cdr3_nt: TGTGCCAGCTCACCATTGCGGGATACGCAGTATTTT
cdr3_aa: CASSPLRDTQYF

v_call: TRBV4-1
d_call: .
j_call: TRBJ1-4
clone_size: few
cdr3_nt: TGCGCCAGCAGCCAATCCTCTGAGGGTGAAAAACTGTTTTTT
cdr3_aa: CASSQSSEGEKLFF

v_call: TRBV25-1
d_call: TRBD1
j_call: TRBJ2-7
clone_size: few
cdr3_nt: TGTGCCAGCAGTGAATATGGGACAGGGCACCGAGGCGAGCAGTACTTC
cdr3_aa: CASSEYGTGHRGEQYF

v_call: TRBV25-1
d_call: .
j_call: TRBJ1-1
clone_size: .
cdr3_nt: TGTGCCAGCAGTAGGGACGGGACCCCAGGGACTGAAGCTTTCTTT
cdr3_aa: CASSRDGTPGTEAFF

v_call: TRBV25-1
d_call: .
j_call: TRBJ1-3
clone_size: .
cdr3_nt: TGTGCCAGCAGTGAATTAAGGACGGCTGGAAACACCATATATTTT
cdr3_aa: CASSELRTAGNTIYF

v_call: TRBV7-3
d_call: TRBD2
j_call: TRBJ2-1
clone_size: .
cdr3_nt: TGTGCCAGCAGCCCCCGAGGCGGGGGGTCCTACAATGAGCAGTTCTTC
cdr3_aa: CASSPRGGGSYNEQFF

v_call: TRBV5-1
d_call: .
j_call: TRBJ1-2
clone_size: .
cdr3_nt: TGCGCCAGCAGCTTAGGACAGACCTATGGCTACACCTTC
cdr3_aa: CASSLGQTYGYTF

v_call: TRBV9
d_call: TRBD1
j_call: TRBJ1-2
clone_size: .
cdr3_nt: TGTGCCAGCAGCGTGACAGGGACTGTGGGCTACACCTTC
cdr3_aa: CASSVTGTVGYTF

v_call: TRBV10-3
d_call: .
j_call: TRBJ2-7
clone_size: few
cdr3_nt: TGTGCCATCAGGGGATCCTACGAGCAGTACTTC
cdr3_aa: CAIRGSYEQYF

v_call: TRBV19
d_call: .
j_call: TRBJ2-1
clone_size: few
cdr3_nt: TGTGCCAGTAGTCTGGGTGCCGACTACAATGAGCAGTTCTTC
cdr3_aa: CASSLGADYNEQFF